This T cell receptor beta chain appears in the sequencing data of a study of blood T cell repertoires in COVID-19. Study information: The origin of the acute and convalescent COVID-19 samples was the United States, Italy and Spain.

Methods used by the authors: Cell counts per sample came from amplifying reference gene primers. Data came from immunoSEQ multiplex PCR; TCRdb stores just in-frame clones and leaves some out. V, J and clone size derive from that table, while D and trimming were established from the DNA sequence. The sample has about 250,000 clones, 70% to 90% seen once. Those enrolled, adults aged roughly 18 to 89 years, came from 24 US areas. Germline CDR1 and CDR2: ENHRY and SYGVKD. The ends lost 3 bases at V and 3 bases at J; junction bases unmatched: 4. CDR3 length equals 15 residues. The TCR sequence derives from a woman between 50 and 59 years old who had recovered from COVID-19. This chain connects TRBV10-3 to TRBJ2-1, with TRBD2 matching 8 bases. Sequencing used PBMCs or T cells enriched from blood (not recorded which). Here the CDR3 reads CAISEFSGNYNEQFF. For the CDR3, the DNA is TGTGCCATCAGTGAATTTAGCGGGAACTACAATGAGCAGTTCTTC.